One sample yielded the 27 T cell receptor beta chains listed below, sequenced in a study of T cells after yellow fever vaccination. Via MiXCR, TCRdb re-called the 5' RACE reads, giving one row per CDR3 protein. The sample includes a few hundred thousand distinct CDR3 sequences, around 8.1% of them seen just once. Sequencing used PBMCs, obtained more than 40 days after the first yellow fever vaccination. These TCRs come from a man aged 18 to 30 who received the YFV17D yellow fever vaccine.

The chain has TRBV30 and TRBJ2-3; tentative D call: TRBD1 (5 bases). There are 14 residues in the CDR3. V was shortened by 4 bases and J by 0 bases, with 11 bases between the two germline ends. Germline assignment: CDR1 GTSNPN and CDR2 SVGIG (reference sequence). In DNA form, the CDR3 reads TGTGCCTGGAAACAGGACGTAAGCACAGATACGCAGTATTTT. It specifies CAWKQDVSTDTQYF.

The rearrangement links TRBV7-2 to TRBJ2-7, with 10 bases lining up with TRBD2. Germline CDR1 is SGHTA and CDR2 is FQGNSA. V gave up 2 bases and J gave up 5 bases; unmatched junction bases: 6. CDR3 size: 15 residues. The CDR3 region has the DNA TGTGCCAGCAGCTTAAATAGCGGGGGGAGGGACGAGCAGTACTTC. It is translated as CASSLNSGGRDEQYF.

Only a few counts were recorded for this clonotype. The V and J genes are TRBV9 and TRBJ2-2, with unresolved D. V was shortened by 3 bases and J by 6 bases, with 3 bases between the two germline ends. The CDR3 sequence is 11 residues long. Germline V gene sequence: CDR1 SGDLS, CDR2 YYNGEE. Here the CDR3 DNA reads TGTGCCAGCAGCGCAGCCGGGGAGCTGTTTTTT. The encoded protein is CASSAAGELFF. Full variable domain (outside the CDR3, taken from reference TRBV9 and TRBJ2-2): DSGVTQTPKHLITATGQRVTLRCSPRSGDLSVYWYQQSLDQGLQFLIQYYNGEERAKGNILERFSAQQFPDLHSELNLSSLELGDSALYFCASSAAGELFFGEGSRLTVL.

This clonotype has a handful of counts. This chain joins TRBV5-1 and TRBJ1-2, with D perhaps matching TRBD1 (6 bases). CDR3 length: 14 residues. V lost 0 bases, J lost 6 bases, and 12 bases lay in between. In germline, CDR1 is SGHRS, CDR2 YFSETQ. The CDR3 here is CASSLEGRGDGYTF. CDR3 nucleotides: TGCGCCAGCAGCTTGGAAGGCAGGGGAGATGGCTACACCTTC.

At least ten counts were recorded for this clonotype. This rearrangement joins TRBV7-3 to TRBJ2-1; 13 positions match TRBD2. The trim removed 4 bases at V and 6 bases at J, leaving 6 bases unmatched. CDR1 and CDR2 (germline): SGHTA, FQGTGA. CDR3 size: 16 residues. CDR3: CASSSPGLAGSNEQFF. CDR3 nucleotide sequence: TGTGCCAGCAGCTCCCCGGGACTAGCGGGGTCCAATGAGCAGTTCTTC.

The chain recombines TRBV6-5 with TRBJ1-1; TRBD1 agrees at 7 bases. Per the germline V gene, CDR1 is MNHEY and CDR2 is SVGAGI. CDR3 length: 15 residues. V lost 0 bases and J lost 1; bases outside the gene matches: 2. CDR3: CASSYSGGWNTEAFF. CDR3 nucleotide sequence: TGTGCCAGCAGTTACTCAGGGGGCTGGAACACTGAAGCTTTCTTT.

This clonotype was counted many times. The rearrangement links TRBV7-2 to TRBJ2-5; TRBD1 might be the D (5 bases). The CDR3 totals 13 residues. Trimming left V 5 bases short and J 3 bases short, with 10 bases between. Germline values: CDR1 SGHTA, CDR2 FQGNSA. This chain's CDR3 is CASSRQGEETQYF. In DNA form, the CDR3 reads TGTGCCAGCAGCCGGCAGGGCGAAGAGACCCAGTACTTC.

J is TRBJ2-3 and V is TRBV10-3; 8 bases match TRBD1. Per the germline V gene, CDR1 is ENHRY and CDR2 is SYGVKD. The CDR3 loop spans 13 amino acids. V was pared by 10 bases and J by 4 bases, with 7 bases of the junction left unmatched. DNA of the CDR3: TGTGCCACGACGACAGGGGTGGCAGATACGCAGTATTTT. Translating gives CATTTGVADTQYF.

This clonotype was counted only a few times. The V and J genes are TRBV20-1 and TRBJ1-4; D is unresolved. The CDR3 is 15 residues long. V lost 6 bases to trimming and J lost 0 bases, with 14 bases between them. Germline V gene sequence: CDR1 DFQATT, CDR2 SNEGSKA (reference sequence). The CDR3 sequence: CSAEGLIPTNEKLFF. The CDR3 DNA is TGCAGTGCCGAAGGGCTAATTCCAACTAATGAAAAACTGTTTTTT.

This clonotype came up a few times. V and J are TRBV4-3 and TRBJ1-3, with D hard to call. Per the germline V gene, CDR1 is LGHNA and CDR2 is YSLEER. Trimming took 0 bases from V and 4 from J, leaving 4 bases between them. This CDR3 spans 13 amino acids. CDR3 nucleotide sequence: TGCGCCAGCAGCCAAGAGGAGGGAAACACCATATATTTT. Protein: CASSQEEGNTIYF.

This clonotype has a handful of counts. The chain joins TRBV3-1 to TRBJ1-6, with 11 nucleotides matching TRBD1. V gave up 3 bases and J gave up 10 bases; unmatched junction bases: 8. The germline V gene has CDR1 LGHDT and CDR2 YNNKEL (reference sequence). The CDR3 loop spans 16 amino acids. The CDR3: CASSQGWDRGESPLHF. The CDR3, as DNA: TGTGCCAGCAGCCAGGGTTGGGACAGGGGGGAATCACCCCTCCACTTT.

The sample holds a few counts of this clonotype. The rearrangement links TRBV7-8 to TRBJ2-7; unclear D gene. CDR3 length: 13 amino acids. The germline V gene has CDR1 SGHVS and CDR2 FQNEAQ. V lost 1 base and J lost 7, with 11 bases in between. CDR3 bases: TGTGCCAGCAGCTTAGGAGTGGGGAAAGAGCAGTACGTC. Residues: CASSLGVGKEQYV.

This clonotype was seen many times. CDR3: CASSLWSTGFYGYTF. In nucleotides, the CDR3 is TGTGCCAGCAGCTTGTGGTCAACGGGTTTCTATGGCTACACCTTC. This chain links TRBV5-5 with TRBJ1-2; D not certain. The CDR3 is 15 residues long. Germline V gene lookup returns CDR1 SGHKS and CDR2 YYEKEE (reference sequence). V was pared by 1 base and J by 4 bases, with 14 bases between. The variable domain in full, completed from reference TRBV5-5 and TRBJ1-2, reads DAGVTQSPTHLIKTRGQQVTLRCSPISGHKSVSWYQQVLGQGPQFIFQYYEKEERGRGNFPDRFSARQFPNYSSELNVNALLLGDSALYLCASSLWSTGFYGYTFGSGTRLTVV.

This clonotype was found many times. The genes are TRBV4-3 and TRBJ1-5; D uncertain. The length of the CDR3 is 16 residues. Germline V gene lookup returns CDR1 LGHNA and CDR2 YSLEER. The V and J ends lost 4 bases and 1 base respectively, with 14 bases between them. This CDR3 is CASSRRLGGSNQPQHF. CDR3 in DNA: TGCGCCAGCAGCCGGAGGTTGGGCGGGAGCAATCAGCCCCAGCATTTT.

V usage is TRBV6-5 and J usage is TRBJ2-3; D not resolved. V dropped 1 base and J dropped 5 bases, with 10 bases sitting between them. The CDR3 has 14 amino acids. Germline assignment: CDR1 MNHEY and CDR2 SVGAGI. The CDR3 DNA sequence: TGTGCCAGCAGTTACTTATCCCCGGAAGATACGCAGTATTTT. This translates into CASSYLSPEDTQYF.

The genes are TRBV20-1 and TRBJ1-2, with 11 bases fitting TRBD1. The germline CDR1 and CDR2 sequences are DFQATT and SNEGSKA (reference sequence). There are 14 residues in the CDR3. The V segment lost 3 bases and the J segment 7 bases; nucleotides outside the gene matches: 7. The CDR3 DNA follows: TGCAGTGCTAGCCGGGGGACAGGGGGGGCTGGCTACACCTTC. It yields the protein CSASRGTGGAGYTF.

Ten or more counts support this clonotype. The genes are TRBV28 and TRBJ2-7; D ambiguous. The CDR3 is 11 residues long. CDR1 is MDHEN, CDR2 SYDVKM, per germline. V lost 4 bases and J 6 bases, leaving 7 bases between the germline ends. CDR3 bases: TGTGCCAGCAGTTCCCCCCGCGAGCAGTACTTC. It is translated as CASSSPREQYF. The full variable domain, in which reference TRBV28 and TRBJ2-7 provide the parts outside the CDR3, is DVKVTQSSRYLVKRTGEKVFLECVQDMDHENMFWYRQDPGLGLRLIYFSYDVKMKEKGDIPEGYSVSREKKERFSLILESASTNQTSMYLCASSSPREQYFGPGTRLTVT.

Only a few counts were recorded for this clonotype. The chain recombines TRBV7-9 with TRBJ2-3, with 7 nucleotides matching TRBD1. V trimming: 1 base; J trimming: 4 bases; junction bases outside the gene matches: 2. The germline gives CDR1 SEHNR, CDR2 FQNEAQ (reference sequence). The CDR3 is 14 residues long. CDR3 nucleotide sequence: TGTGCCAGCAGCTTAGGGGACAGCCCAGATACGCAGTATTTT. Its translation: CASSLGDSPDTQYF.

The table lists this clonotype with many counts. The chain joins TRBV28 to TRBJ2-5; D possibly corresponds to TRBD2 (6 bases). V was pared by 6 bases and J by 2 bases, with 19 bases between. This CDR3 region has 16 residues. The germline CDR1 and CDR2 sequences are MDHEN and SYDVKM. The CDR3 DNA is TGTGCCAGCAGCCTTCCGGGACTCAGTCCACAAGAGACCCAGTACTTC. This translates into CASSLPGLSPQETQYF.

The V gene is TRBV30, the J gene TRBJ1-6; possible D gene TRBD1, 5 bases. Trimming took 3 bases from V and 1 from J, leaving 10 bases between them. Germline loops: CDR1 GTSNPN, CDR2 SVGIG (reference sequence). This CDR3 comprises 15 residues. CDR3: CAWSPGESYNSPLHF. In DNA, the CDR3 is TGTGCCTGGAGCCCGGGGGAGTCCTATAATTCACCCCTCCACTTT.

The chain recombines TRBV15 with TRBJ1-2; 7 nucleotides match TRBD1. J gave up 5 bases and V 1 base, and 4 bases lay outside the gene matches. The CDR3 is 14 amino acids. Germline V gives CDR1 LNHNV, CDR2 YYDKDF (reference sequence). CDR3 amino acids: CATSRGTGVYGYTF. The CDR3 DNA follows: TGTGCCACCAGCAGAGGAACAGGGGTATATGGCTACACCTTC. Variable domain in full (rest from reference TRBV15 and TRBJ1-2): DAMVIQNPRYQVTQFGKPVTLSCSQTLNHNVMYWYQQKSSQAPKLLFHYYDKDFNNEADTPDNFQSRRPNTSFCFLDIRSPGLGDTAMYLCATSRGTGVYGYTFGSGTRLTVV.

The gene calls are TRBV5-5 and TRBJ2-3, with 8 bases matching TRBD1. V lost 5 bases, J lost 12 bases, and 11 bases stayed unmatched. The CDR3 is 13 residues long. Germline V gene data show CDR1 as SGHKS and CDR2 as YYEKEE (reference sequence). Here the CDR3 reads CASRIYGQGEQYF. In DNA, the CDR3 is TGTGCCAGCAGAATATACGGACAGGGCGAACAGTATTTT.

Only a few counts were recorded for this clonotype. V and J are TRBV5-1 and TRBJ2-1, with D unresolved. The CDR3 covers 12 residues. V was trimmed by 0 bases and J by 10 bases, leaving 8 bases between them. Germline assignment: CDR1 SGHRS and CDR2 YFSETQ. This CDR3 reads CASSLAPAEQFF. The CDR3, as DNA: TGCGCCAGCAGCTTGGCACCGGCAGAGCAGTTCTTC.

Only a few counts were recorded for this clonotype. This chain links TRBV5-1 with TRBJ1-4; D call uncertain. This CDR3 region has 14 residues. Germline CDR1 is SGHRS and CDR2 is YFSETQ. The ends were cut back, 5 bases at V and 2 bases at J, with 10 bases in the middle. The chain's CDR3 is CASSYVATNEKLFF. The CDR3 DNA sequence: TGCGCCAGCAGTTATGTCGCGACTAATGAAAAACTGTTTTTT.

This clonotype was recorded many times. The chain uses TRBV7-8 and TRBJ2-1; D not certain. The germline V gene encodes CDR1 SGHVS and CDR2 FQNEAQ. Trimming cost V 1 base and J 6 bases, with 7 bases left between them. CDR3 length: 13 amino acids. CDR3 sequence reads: CASSLDGANEQFF. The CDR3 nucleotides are TGTGCCAGCAGCTTAGATGGAGCCAATGAGCAGTTCTTC.

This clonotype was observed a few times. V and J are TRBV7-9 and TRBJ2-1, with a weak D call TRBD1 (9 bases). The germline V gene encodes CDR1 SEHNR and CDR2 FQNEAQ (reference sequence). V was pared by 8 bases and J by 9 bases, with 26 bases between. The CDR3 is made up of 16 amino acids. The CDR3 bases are TGTGCCAGCCGGGGGGGAGGGACAGGGAGGATGGGTGAGCAGTTCTTC. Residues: CASRGGGTGRMGEQFF.

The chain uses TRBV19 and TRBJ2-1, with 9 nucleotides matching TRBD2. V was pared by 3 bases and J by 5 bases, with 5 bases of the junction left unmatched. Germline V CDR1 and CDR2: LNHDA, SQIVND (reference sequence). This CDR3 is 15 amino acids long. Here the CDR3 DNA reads TGTGCCAGTAGTATCGGGGCGGGGGGGGACAATGAGCAGTTCTTC. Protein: CASSIGAGGDNEQFF.